This T cell receptor beta chain is drawn from a study of blood T cells in healthy people across ages. Samples had at least 6.5 million PBMCs isolated from them. The authors extracted at least 6 micrograms of total RNA per sample. A second 7 to 11 cycle PCR used barcoded and J-beta primers. A tag from a template-switch adaptor with 12 random nucleotides marked each cDNA molecule. TCRdb re-called the 5' RACE reads with MiXCR, one entry per CDR3 protein. The sample contains about 1.4 million distinct CDR3 sequences, approximately 59% of which appear only once. This CDR3 region has 13 residues. The germline V gene has CDR1 MNHNS and CDR2 SASEGT.

The sequence derives from a man aged 18 to 30 in good health. This chain uses TRBV6-1 with TRBJ2-5; 7 bases fit TRBD1. The J call is doubtful: the DNA matches TRBJ2-7 better. Specimen: blood. The CDR3 here is CASSSGQRTEQYF. CDR3 sequence (DNA): TGTGCCAGCAGTTCGGGACAGCGGACCGAGCAGTACTTC.